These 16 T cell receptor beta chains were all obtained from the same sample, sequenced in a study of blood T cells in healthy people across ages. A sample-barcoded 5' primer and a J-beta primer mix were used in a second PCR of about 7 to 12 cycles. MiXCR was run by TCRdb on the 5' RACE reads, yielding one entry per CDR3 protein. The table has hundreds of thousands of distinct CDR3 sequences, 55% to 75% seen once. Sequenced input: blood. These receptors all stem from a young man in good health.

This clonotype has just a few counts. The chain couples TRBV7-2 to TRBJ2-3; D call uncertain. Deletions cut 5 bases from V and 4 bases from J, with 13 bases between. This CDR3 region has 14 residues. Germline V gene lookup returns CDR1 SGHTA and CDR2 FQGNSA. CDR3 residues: CASSTTFSPDTQYF. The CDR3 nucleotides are TGTGCCAGCAGCACAACCTTCTCGCCAGATACGCAGTATTTT.

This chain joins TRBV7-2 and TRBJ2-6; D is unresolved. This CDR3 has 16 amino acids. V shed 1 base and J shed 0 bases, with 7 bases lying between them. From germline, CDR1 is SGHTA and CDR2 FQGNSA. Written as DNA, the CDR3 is TGTGCCAGCAGCTTAGATATGTCCTCTGGGGCCAACGTCCTGACTTTC. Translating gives CASSLDMSSGANVLTF. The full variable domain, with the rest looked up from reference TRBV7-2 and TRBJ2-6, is GAGVSQSPSNKVTEKGKDVELRCDPISGHTALYWYRQSLGQGLEFLIYFQGNSAPDKSGLPSDRFSAERTGGSVSTLTIQRTQQEDSAVYLCASSLDMSSGANVLTFGAGSRLTVL.

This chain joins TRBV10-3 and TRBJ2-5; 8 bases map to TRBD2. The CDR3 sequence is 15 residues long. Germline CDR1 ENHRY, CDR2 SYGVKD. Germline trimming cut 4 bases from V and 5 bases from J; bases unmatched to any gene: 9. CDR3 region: CAISGGTRSGETQYF. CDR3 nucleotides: TGTGCCATCAGTGGCGGGACTAGGTCGGGGGAGACCCAGTACTTC.

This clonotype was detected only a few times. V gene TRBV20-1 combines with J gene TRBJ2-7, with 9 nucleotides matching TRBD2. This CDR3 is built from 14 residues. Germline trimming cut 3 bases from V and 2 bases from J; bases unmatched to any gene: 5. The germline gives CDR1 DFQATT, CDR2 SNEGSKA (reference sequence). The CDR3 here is CSARNSGSTYEQYF. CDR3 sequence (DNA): TGCAGTGCTAGGAATAGCGGGAGTACCTACGAGCAGTACTTC.

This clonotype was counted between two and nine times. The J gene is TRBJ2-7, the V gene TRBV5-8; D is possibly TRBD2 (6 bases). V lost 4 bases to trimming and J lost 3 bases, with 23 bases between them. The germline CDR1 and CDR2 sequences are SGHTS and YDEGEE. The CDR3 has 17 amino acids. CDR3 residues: CASSPGWDSSPSYEQYF. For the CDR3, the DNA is TGTGCCAGCAGCCCCGGGTGGGACTCCTCCCCAAGCTACGAGCAGTACTTC. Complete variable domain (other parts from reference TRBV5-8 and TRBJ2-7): EAGVTQSPTHLIKTRGQQATLRCSPISGHTSVYWYQQALGLGLQFLLWYDEGEERNRGNFPPRFSGRQFPNYSSELNVNALELEDSALYLCASSPGWDSSPSYEQYFGPGTRLTVT.

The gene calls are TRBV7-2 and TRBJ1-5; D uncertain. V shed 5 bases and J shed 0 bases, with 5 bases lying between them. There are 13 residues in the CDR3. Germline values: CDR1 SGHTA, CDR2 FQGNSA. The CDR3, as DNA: TGTGCCAGCAGCCGTTTTAGCAATCAGCCCCAGCATTTT. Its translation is CASSRFSNQPQHF.

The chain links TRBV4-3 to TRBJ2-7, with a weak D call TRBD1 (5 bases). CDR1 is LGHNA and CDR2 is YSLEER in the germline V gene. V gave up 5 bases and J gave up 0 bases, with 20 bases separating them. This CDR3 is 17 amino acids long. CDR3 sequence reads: CASSTALAARGSYEQYF. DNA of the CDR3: TGCGCCAGCAGCACCGCTTTGGCGGCTAGGGGCTCCTACGAGCAGTACTTC.

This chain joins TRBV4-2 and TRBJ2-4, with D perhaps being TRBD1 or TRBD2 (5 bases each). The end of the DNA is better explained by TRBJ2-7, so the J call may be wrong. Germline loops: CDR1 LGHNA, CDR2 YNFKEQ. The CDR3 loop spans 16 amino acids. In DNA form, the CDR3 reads TGTGCCAGCAGCATAGGGGACGGGACGGATTTTTACGAGCAGTACTTC. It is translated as CASSIGDGTDFYEQYF.

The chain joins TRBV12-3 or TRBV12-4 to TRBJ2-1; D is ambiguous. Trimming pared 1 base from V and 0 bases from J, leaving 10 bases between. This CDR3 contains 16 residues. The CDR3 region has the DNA TGTGCCAGCAGTTTAGGTCGAAGAAGCTCCTACAATGAGCAGTTCTTC. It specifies CASSLGRRSSYNEQFF.

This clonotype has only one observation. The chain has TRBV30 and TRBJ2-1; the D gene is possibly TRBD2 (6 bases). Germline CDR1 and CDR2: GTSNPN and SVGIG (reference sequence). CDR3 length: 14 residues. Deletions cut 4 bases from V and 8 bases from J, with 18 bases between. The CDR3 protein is CAWKDAGHWDEQFF. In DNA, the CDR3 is TGTGCCTGGAAAGATGCGGGGCACTGGGATGAGCAGTTCTTC. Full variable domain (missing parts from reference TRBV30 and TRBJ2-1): SQTIHQWPATLVQPVGSPLSLECTVEGTSNPNLYWYRQAAGRGLQLLFYSVGIGQISSEVPQNLSASRPQDRQFILSSKKLLLSDSGFYLCAWKDAGHWDEQFFGPGTRLTVL.

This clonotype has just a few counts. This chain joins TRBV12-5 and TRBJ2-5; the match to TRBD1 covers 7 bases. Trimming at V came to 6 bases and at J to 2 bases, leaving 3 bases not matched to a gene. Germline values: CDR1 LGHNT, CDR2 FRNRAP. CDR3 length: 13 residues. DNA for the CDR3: TGTGCTAGTGGGAGGGACAGTCAAGAGACCCAGTACTTC. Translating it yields CASGRDSQETQYF.

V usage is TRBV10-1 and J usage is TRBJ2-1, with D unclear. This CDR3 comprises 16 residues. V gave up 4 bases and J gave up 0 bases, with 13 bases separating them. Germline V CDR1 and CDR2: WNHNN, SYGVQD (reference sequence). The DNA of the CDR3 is TGCGCCAGCAGTGCCGGCAGTTCTCTCTCCTACAATGAGCAGTTCTTC. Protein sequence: CASSAGSSLSYNEQFF.

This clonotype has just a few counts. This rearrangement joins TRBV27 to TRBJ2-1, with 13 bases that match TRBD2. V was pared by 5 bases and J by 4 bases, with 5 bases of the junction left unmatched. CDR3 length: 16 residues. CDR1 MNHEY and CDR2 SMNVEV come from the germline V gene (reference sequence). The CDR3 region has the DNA TGTGCCAGCAGTAAACTAGCGGGGGGGATTTACAATGAGCAGTTCTTC. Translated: CASSKLAGGIYNEQFF.

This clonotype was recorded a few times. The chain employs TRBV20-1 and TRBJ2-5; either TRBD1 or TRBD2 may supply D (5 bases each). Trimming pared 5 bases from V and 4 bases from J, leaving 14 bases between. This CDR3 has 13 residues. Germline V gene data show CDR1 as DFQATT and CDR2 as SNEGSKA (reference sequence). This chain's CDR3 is CSASTGTPETQYF. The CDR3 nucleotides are TGCAGTGCTTCCACCGGGACCCCAGAGACCCAGTACTTC.

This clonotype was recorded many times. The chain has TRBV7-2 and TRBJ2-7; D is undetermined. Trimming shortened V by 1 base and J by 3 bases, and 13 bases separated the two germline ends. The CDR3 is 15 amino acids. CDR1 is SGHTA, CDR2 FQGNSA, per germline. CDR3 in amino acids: CASSLEFDAVYEQYF. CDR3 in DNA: TGTGCCAGCAGCTTAGAATTCGATGCAGTCTACGAGCAGTACTTC.

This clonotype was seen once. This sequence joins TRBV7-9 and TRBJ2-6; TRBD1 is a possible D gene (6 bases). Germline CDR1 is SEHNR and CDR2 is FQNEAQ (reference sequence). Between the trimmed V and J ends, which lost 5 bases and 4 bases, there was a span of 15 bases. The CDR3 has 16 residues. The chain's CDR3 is CASSHEYRAGANVLTF. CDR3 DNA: TGTGCCAGCAGCCACGAGTACAGGGCCGGGGCCAACGTCCTGACTTTC.